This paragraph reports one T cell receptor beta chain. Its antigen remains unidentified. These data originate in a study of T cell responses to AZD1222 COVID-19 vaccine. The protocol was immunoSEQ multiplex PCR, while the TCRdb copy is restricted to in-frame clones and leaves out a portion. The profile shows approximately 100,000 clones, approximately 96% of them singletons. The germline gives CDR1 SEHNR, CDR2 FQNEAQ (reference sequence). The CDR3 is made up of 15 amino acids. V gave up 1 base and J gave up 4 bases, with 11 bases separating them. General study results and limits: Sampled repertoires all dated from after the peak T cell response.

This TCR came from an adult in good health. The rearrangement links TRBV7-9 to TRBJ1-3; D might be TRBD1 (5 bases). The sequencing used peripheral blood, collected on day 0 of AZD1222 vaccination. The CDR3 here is CASSLEGVPGNTIYF. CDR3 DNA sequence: TGTGCCAGCAGCTTAGAAGGGGTTCCCGGAAACACCATATATTTT.